These 5 T cell receptor beta chains were sequenced from one sample in a study of patients and donors after allogeneic stem cell transplantation. MiXCR was run by TCRdb on the RT-PCR reads, yielding one entry per CDR3 protein. Of about 410,000 distinct CDR3 sequences in the sample, 15% to 20% were seen once. The specimen was blood, either unsorted or a sorted T cell fraction (not recorded which). These receptors all come from a human donor who was either an allogeneic HSCT recipient or a stem cell or donor lymphocyte infusion donor (not recorded which). It is not recorded whose cells these are; they may come from a transplant donor.

This clonotype appeared a few times. The chain employs TRBV6-1 and TRBJ1-1, with 8 bases fitting TRBD1. Germline CDR1 is MNHNS and CDR2 is SASEGT. The CDR3 has 14 residues. V shed 6 bases and J 5 bases; nucleotides not matched to a gene: 8. Written as DNA, the CDR3 is TGTGCCAGCAGGAAAGACAGGGGTGGAACTGAAGCTTTCTTT. Translation gives CASRKDRGGTEAFF.

The chain couples TRBV6-2 or TRBV6-3 to TRBJ1-2, with D perhaps TRBD1 (5 bases). The CDR3 is 14 residues long. V lost 3 bases, J lost 4 bases, and 12 bases lay in between. CDR1 MNHEY and CDR2 SVGEGT come from the germline V gene. The CDR3 nucleotides read TGTGCCAGCAGTTATAATGCGGGACTCTATGGCTACACCTTC. Translation: CASSYNAGLYGYTF.

The chain carries TRBV30 and TRBJ1-5; D not certain. CDR3 length: 15 residues. Germline CDR1 reads GTSNPN; CDR2 reads SVGIG (reference sequence). The germline V and J ends were trimmed by 1 base and 1 base, with 11 bases remaining between them. CDR3 protein: CAWSGGSGSNQPQHF. CDR3 nucleotides: TGTGCCTGGAGTGGAGGCTCGGGGAGCAATCAGCCCCAGCATTTT.

At least ten counts were recorded for this clonotype. The V and J genes are TRBV20-1 and TRBJ2-7, with 7 bases aligning to TRBD1. CDR1 is DFQATT and CDR2 is SNEGSKA in the germline V gene (reference sequence). The CDR3 length is 15 residues. Trimming at V came to 0 bases and at J to 1 base, leaving 6 bases not matched to a gene. CDR3 residues: CSARERQGLSYEQYF. As DNA, the CDR3 is TGCAGTGCTAGAGAGCGACAGGGATTATCCTACGAGCAGTACTTC.

This chain uses TRBV20-1 with TRBJ1-5; 9 bases line up with TRBD1. The CDR3 consists of 14 residues. Germline assignment: CDR1 DFQATT and CDR2 SNEGSKA (reference sequence). J lost 7 bases, V lost 8 bases, and 12 bases had no gene match. CDR3 sequence reads: CSSTGGGRRQPQHF. In DNA, the CDR3 is TGCAGTTCTACAGGGGGCGGAAGAAGGCAGCCCCAGCATTTT.